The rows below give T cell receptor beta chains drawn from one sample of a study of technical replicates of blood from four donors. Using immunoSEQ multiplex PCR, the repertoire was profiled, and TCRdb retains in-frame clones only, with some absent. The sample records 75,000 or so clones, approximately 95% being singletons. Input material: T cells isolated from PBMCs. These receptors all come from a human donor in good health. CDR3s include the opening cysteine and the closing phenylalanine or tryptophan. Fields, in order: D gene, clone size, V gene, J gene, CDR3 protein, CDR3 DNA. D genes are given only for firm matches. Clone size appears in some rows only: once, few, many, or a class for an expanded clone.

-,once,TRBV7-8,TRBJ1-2,CASSAAPQGNYGYTF,TGTGCCAGCAGCGCCGCACCCCAGGGAAACTATGGCTACACCTTC
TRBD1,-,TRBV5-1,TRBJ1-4,CASSLGPGGWQTNEKLFF,TGCGCCAGCAGCTTGGGTCCAGGGGGCTGGCAAACTAATGAAAAACTGTTTTTT
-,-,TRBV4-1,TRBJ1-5,CASSQGLMGGSNQPQHF,TGCGCCAGCAGCCAAGGGTTGATGGGGGGGAGCAATCAGCCCCAGCATTTT
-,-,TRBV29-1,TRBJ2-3,CSLSRGGGTDTQYF,TGCAGCCTTAGCCGGGGCGGGGGCACAGATACGCAGTATTTT
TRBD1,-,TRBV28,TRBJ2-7,CASWDSSYEQYF,TGTGCCAGCTGGGACAGCTCCTACGAGCAGTACTTC
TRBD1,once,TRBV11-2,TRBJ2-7,CASSLSGTELYEQYF,TGTGCCAGCAGCTTATCCGGGACAGAGCTCTACGAGCAGTACTTC
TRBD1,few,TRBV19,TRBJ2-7,CASSMTGGYEQYF,TGTGCCAGTAGTATGACAGGGGGCTACGAGCAGTACTTC
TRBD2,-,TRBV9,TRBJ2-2,CASSVIGSGGAGELFF,TGTGCCAGCAGCGTAATCGGTAGCGGGGGGGCCGGGGAGCTGTTTTTT
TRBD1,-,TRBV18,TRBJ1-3,CASSPPGQGAETGNTIYF,TGTGCCAGCTCACCACCGGGACAGGGGGCTGAAACTGGAAACACCATATATTTT
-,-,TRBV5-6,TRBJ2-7,CASSLMTATYEQYF,TGTGCCAGCAGCTTGATGACAGCCACCTACGAGCAGTACTTC
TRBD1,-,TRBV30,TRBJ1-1,CAWSGGQGGDTEAFF,TGTGCCTGGAGTGGAGGACAGGGGGGGGACACTGAAGCTTTCTTT
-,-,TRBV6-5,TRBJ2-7,CASSYSSRVGNEQYF,TGTGCCAGCAGTTACTCGTCCAGGGTGGGTAACGAGCAGTACTTC
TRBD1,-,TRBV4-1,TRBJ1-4,CASRWTGEANEKLFF,TGCGCCAGCAGATGGACAGGGGAGGCTAATGAAAAACTGTTTTTT
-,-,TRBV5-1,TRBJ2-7,CASSFTGSYEQYF,TGCGCCAGCAGCTTCACAGGATCCTACGAGCAGTACTTC
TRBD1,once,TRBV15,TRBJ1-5,CATSRPTGVSNQPQHF,TGTGCCACCAGCAGACCCACAGGGGTTAGCAATCAGCCCCAGCATTTT
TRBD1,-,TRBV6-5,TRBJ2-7,CASSPDRDYEQYF,TGTGCCAGCAGCCCGGACAGGGACTACGAGCAGTACTTC
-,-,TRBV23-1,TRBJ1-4,CASSQSRGWGGETNEKLFF,TGCGCCAGCAGTCAATCGAGGGGGTGGGGTGGTGAGACTAATGAAAAACTGTTTTTT
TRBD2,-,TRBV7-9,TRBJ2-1,CASRDSGTYNEQFF,TGTGCCAGCAGGGATAGCGGGACCTACAATGAGCAGTTCTTC
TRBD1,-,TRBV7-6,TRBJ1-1,CASSLQGGMNTEAFF,TGTGCCAGCAGCTTACAAGGGGGCATGAACACTGAAGCTTTCTTT
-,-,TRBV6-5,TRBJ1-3,CASGRVTGNTIYF,TGTGCCAGCGGTCGGGTAACTGGAAACACCATATATTTT
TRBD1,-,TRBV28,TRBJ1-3,CASSFTGAVSGNTIYF,TGTGCCAGCAGTTTCACAGGGGCCGTATCTGGAAACACCATATATTTT
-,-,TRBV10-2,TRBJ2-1,CASSDPFQDFYNEQFF,TGCGCCAGCAGTGACCCCTTCCAGGACTTCTACAATGAGCAGTTCTTC
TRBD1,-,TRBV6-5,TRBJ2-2,CASRYRGTGELFF,TGTGCCAGCAGATACAGGGGTACCGGGGAGCTGTTTTTT
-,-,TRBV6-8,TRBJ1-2,CATGGDLNYGYTF,TGTGCCACGGGGGGCGATCTTAACTATGGCTACACCTTC
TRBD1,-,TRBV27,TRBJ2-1,CASSPGTGRNEQFF,TGTGCCAGCAGTCCCGGGACAGGGAGAAATGAGCAGTTCTTC
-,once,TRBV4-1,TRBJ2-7,CASSHTGPLDEQYF,TGCGCCAGCAGCCACACAGGGCCACTCGACGAGCAGTACTTC
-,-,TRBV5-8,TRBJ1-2,CASSLTADRTNYGYTF,TGTGCCAGCAGCTTGACCGCAGACAGAACCAACTATGGCTACACCTTC
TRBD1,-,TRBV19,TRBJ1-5,CASADGQGLGNQPQHF,TGTGCCAGTGCCGACGGACAGGGGCTCGGCAATCAGCCCCAGCATTTT
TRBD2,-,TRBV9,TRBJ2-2,CASSVDSGGINTGELFF,TGTGCCAGCAGCGTAGACAGCGGGGGAATTAACACCGGGGAGCTGTTTTTT